This TCR beta chain was recovered during a study of blood T cell repertoires in COVID-19. About the research overall: Samples taken during acute and convalescent COVID-19 were collected in the United States, Italy and Spain.

The CDR3 loop spans 15 amino acids. Trimming removed 6 bases from V and 5 bases from J; junction bases left unmatched: 11. In germline, CDR1 is MNHEY, CDR2 SMNVEV (reference sequence). In the original analysis: Nucleated cell number was recorded as an estimate derived from reference gene primer amplification. Only in-frame clones appear in the TCRdb table, and some are missing; sequencing was by immunoSEQ multiplex PCR. V, J and clone size reflect that table, while D and trimming were determined from the DNA. The sample lists 200,000 to 250,000 clones; just over 90% were seen once. This chain links TRBV27 with TRBJ2-7; 9 nucleotides agree with TRBD2. The clonotype originates from a man aged 25 to 40 with acute or convalescent COVID-19. Specimen: peripheral blood. The CDR3 loop is CASSEMLAGLDEQYF. DNA of the CDR3: TGTGCCAGCAGCGAGATGCTAGCGGGGCTTGACGAGCAGTACTTC.